Listed here are 25 T cell receptor beta chains from one sample, sequenced in a study of immune evolution from preneoplasia to lung adenocarcinoma. Sequencing was performed with immunoSEQ multiplex PCR; in TCRdb, only in-frame clones are kept and a portion is missing. The data hold several thousand clones, with over 80% observed a single time. The sequencing input was FFPE lung adenocarcinoma in situ tissue. The receptors originated from a donor older than 65 with lung adenocarcinoma.

This chain uses TRBV10-2 with TRBJ2-2; D is ambiguous. Germline loops: CDR1 WSHSY, CDR2 SAAADI. The CDR3 is made up of 12 amino acids. Trimming left V 5 bases short and J 2 bases short, with 3 bases between. The DNA for the CDR3 is TGCGCCAGCAGTAGTAACACCGGGGAGCTGTTTTTT. Translation gives CASSSNTGELFF.

This clone was seen only once. V and J are TRBV7-2 and TRBJ2-1; TRBD1 matches at 7 bases. The CDR3 extends over 13 amino acids. The V gene end was trimmed by 2 bases and the J gene end by 7 bases; junction bases not matched to a gene: 2. Germline CDR1 and CDR2: SGHTA and FQGNSA. This CDR3 is CASSLSRGNEQFF. For the CDR3, the DNA is TGTGCCAGCAGCTTATCCAGGGGGAATGAGCAGTTCTTC.

The chain couples TRBV18 to TRBJ1-4, with D maybe TRBD1 (5 bases). This CDR3 has 12 residues. Per the germline V gene, CDR1 is KGHSH and CDR2 is LQKENI. V was trimmed by 5 bases and J by 7 bases, leaving 8 bases between them. CDR3 loop: CASSGGGEKLFF. CDR3 bases: TGTGCCAGCTCAGGCGGGGGTGAAAAACTGTTTTTT.

This clone was seen a few times. The J gene is TRBJ2-1, the V gene TRBV1; TRBD2, as called in the table, went unchecked against the DNA. TRBV1 is an annotated pseudogene. The CDR3 length is 14 residues. The CDR3 sequence: CTSSTAGAYNEQFF. The CDR3, as DNA: TGCACCAGCAGCACAGCGGGGGCCTACAATGAGCAGTTCTTC.

This chain connects TRBV12-5 to TRBJ2-3, with D uncertain. The CDR3 has 17 amino acids. The germline CDR1 and CDR2 sequences are LGHNT and FRNRAP. V lost 1 base and J 1 base, leaving 15 bases between the germline ends. The CDR3 reads CASGLGYVAMGTDTQYF. In DNA form, the CDR3 reads TGTGCTAGTGGTTTGGGGTACGTGGCTATGGGCACAGATACGCAGTATTTT.

This clone was detected a few times. This chain uses TRBV2 with TRBJ2-5, with a weak D call TRBD1 (5 bases). The germline CDR1 and CDR2 sequences are SNHLY and FYNNEI. V was clipped by 5 bases and J by 2 bases, with 12 bases between them. The CDR3 loop spans 14 amino acids. The CDR3, as DNA: TGTGCCAGCAGTAAGACAGCGAGACAAGAGACCCAGTACTTC. Translation gives CASSKTARQETQYF.

The rearrangement links TRBV9 to TRBJ2-1; TRBD2 is a possible D gene (5 bases). The CDR3 is 14 amino acids. V lost 4 bases, J lost 12 bases, and 20 bases lay in between. Germline CDR1 SGDLS, CDR2 YYNGEE. CDR3 bases: TGTGCCAGCAGCCCTGGAAGCGGAGCACGACCGCAGTTCTTC. Amino acids: CASSPGSGARPQFF.

The chain links TRBV15 to TRBJ2-3, with D perhaps matching TRBD2 (6 bases). CDR3 size: 14 residues. V was clipped by 3 bases and J by 3 bases, with 10 bases between them. Germline loops: CDR1 LNHNV, CDR2 YYDKDF (reference sequence). CDR3 protein: CATSRAGPTDTQYF. CDR3 sequence (DNA): TGTGCCACCAGCAGGGCGGGACCGACAGATACGCAGTATTTT.

This chain uses TRBV11-1 with TRBJ2-7, with D tentatively TRBD1 (5 bases). Germline-derived CDR1 and CDR2 are SGHAT and FQDESV (reference sequence). With 5 bases removed from V and 6 bases from J, the gap between germline ends came to 11 bases. CDR3 size: 12 residues. CDR3 residues: CASSARVGEQYF. CDR3 nucleotides: TGTGCCAGCAGCGCCAGGGTGGGCGAGCAGTACTTC.

The rearrangement links TRBV6-1 to TRBJ1-6; a possible D gene is TRBD1 (6 bases). The CDR3 covers 14 residues. V lost 10 bases and J lost 8, with 18 bases in between. The germline V gene has CDR1 MNHNS and CDR2 SASEGT. As DNA, the CDR3 is TGTGCCACGGGCGGAGCAGGGGCGGATTCACCCCTCCACTTT. The encoded protein is CATGGAGADSPLHF.

The chain uses TRBV30 and TRBJ1-5, with D unclear. Trimming left V 3 bases short and J 4 bases short, with 7 bases between. The CDR3 totals 12 residues. Germline values: CDR1 GTSNPN, CDR2 SVGIG (reference sequence). The CDR3 DNA follows: TGTGCCTGGAGAGTTGCGAATCAGCCCCAGCATTTT. This sequence encodes CAWRVANQPQHF.

With respect to this clone: An end of the junction does not agree with germline; a read error may underlie this. J is TRBJ2-7 and V is TRBV27, with D unresolved. Germline-derived CDR1 and CDR2 are MNHEY and SMNVEV (reference sequence). The CDR3 is made up of 14 amino acids. CDR3 loop: CVSSFQPRSYEQYF. CDR3 nucleotide sequence: TGTGTCAGCAGTTTCCAGCCACGGTCCTACGAGCAGTACTTC.

The rearrangement uses TRBV19 and TRBJ2-1; 10 bases are shared with TRBD2. Unmatched junction bases numbered 7, after V lost 6 bases and J lost 2 bases. This CDR3 comprises 16 residues. Germline-derived CDR1 and CDR2 are LNHDA and SQIVND (reference sequence). CDR3 sequence: CASRSLAGAPYNEQFF. In DNA, the CDR3 is TGTGCCAGTAGGTCCCTAGCGGGAGCACCCTACAATGAGCAGTTCTTC.

V usage is TRBV4-1 and J usage is TRBJ2-2; 8 bases agree with TRBD1. After removal of 1 base from V and 7 bases from J, the junction contained 11 bases not matched to a gene. The germline V gene encodes CDR1 MGHRA and CDR2 YSYEKL. The CDR3 extends over 17 amino acids. The CDR3 sequence is CASSQGWGQEAGGELFF. The DNA for the CDR3 is TGCGCCAGCAGCCAAGGTTGGGGACAGGAGGCGGGCGGGGAGCTGTTTTTT.

This chain links TRBV30 with TRBJ2-7; TRBD2 aligns across 8 bases. The CDR3 is 15 residues long. Germline V gene sequence: CDR1 GTSNPN, CDR2 SVGIG (reference sequence). J gave up 6 bases and V 4 bases, and 14 bases lay outside the gene matches. The CDR3 reads CAWTQSGSRAGEQYF. The CDR3 DNA reads TGTGCCTGGACTCAAAGCGGGAGCAGGGCCGGCGAGCAGTACTTC. Drawing the rest from reference TRBV30 and TRBJ2-7, the complete variable domain is SQTIHQWPATLVQPVGSPLSLECTVEGTSNPNLYWYRQAAGRGLQLLFYSVGIGQISSEVPQNLSASRPQDRQFILSSKKLLLSDSGFYLCAWTQSGSRAGEQYFGPGTRLTVT.

This chain joins TRBV19 and TRBJ2-7; a possible D gene is TRBD1 (6 bases). The CDR3 length is 16 residues. CDR1 is LNHDA and CDR2 is SQIVND in the germline V gene (reference sequence). The ends were cut back, 5 bases at V and 0 bases at J, with 17 bases in the middle. CDR3 nucleotide sequence: TGTGCCAGTAGTCCCCGGGGCAGGGGCAACTCCTACGAGCAGTACTTC. Protein: CASSPRGRGNSYEQYF.

The chain couples TRBV6-5 to TRBJ2-7; the match to TRBD2 covers 12 bases. J lost 4 bases, V lost 8 bases, and 6 bases had no gene match. The germline V gene has CDR1 MNHEY and CDR2 SVGAGI. There are 14 residues in the CDR3. Written as DNA, the CDR3 is TGTGCCAGCTCTAGGACTAGCGGGACGTACGAGCAGTACTTC. Protein product: CASSRTSGTYEQYF.

This chain connects TRBV19 to TRBJ2-1; 11 bases fit TRBD1. This CDR3 has 15 residues. With V trimmed by 7 bases and J by 2 bases, 4 bases remained unmatched. The V gene's germline CDR1 is LNHDA and CDR2 SQIVND (reference sequence). The CDR3 here is CASTEDRGPYNEQFF. CDR3 DNA: TGTGCCAGTACCGAGGACAGGGGGCCCTACAATGAGCAGTTCTTC.

The genes are TRBV9 and TRBJ2-4; either TRBD1 or TRBD2 may supply D (5 bases each). Germline CDR1 and CDR2: SGDLS and YYNGEE. V was clipped by 3 bases and J by 0 bases, with 7 bases between them. The CDR3 is 14 residues long. The CDR3 sequence is CASSGGVAKNIQYF. The CDR3 DNA reads TGTGCCAGCAGCGGAGGGGTAGCCAAAAACATTCAGTACTTC.

This clone was found once. This sequence joins TRBV7-2 and TRBJ1-2; D is unresolved. Trimming took off 5 bases at V and 6 bases at J, with 13 bases between the two ends. The germline V gene encodes CDR1 SGHTA and CDR2 FQGNSA. The CDR3 consists of 13 residues. In DNA form, the CDR3 reads TGTGCCAGCAGCCGGACTGGGGTGGATGGCTACACCTTC. Protein sequence: CASSRTGVDGYTF. Combining the CDR3 with reference TRBV7-2 and TRBJ1-2 gives the whole variable domain GAGVSQSPSNKVTEKGKDVELRCDPISGHTALYWYRQSLGQGLEFLIYFQGNSAPDKSGLPSDRFSAERTGGSVSTLTIQRTQQEDSAVYLCASSRTGVDGYTFGSGTRLTVV.

The chain carries TRBV9 and TRBJ1-1; 8 nucleotides match TRBD1. This CDR3 has 13 residues. V lost 5 bases to trimming and J lost 1 base; unmatched junction nucleotides: 1. The germline V gene encodes CDR1 SGDLS and CDR2 YYNGEE. CDR3 loop: CASRGQGNTEAFF. The CDR3 region has the DNA TGTGCCAGCAGAGGACAGGGGAACACTGAAGCTTTCTTT.

CDR3 sequence: CASSLSGQGAGETQYF. The CDR3 DNA follows: TGTGCCAGCAGCTTGTCTGGACAGGGGGCAGGGGAGACCCAGTACTTC. The rearrangement joins TRBV7-9 to TRBJ2-5, with 11 bases that match TRBD1. V lost 3 bases and J lost 5; bases outside the gene matches: 8. Germline loops: CDR1 SEHNR, CDR2 FQNEAQ (reference sequence). The CDR3 is 16 amino acids.

This clone was counted between two and nine times. The chain carries TRBV12-5 and TRBJ2-7, with D perhaps TRBD1 (5 bases). Between the trimmed V and J ends, which lost 6 bases and 0 bases, there was a span of 9 bases. CDR1 and CDR2 (germline): LGHNT, FRNRAP. The CDR3 is made up of 13 amino acids. The CDR3 DNA is TGTGCTAGTGGCACTGGGGCCTCCTACGAGCAGTACTTC. It yields the protein CASGTGASYEQYF.

This sequence joins TRBV4-2 and TRBJ2-1; TRBD2 agrees at 13 bases. This CDR3 region has 16 residues. J lost 7 bases, V lost 3 bases, and 6 bases had no gene match. The germline CDR1 and CDR2 sequences are LGHNA and YNFKEQ. CDR3 sequence: CASSQLGLAGMNEQFF. In nucleotides, the CDR3 is TGTGCCAGCAGCCAGTTGGGACTAGCGGGAATGAATGAGCAGTTCTTC.

The chain has TRBV2 and TRBJ2-7; D ambiguous. Germline V gene lookup returns CDR1 SNHLY and CDR2 FYNNEI. V lost 7 bases to trimming and J lost 5 bases, with 15 bases between them. This CDR3 comprises 13 residues. CDR3 region: CASKLDATDEQYF. In DNA form, the CDR3 reads TGTGCCAGCAAGTTAGATGCTACCGACGAGCAGTACTTC.